This note documents a single TCR beta chain sequence. Its target antigen remains unknown. No per-base quality is available; no much larger clone lies one base away. The data stem from a study of blood T cell repertoires in COVID-19 (TCRdb year 2020). For the study in its entirety: Samples from collaborators originated in the United States, Italy and Spain and spanned both the acute and convalescent phases of COVID-19. Samples came from the ongoing ImmuneRACE study (first 160 participants) plus 1,254 subjects from 6 global collaborators. Nearly every sample came with metadata listing a de-identified subject ID, COVID-19 status, age in years and sex. Subjects who had been exposed to COVID-19, were actively infected with it, or had recovered from it provided the deeply sampled blood TCRbeta repertoires that made up the dataset. The repertoires were made available in a free public database intended to serve as a resource for research on the immune response to SARS-CoV-2. The material from the prospective study consisted of cDNA or gDNA derived from T cells, B-cell-depleted T cells, or PBMCs. Where available, HLA class I and class II types were obtained from metadata supplied by the sample provider rather than from assay-based typing. Study-wide conclusions, independent of this receptor: Clinical and demographic metadata were provided uncurated, with the amount varying by source and participant.

Collaborating institutions collected whole blood in K2EDTA tubes following their own protocols. For TCRbeta analysis, collaborators shipped samples in one of three forms: frozen whole blood, isolated PBMCs, or DNA extracted from either of those sample types. The CDR3 measures 15 amino acids from cysteine to phenylalanine. Only the CDR3 DNA is retained, 45 bases long and in frame from the first base. Sequences MDHEN (CDR1) and SYDVKM (CDR2) are obtained from the germline V gene. Germline trimming: 6 bases from V, 4 bases from J; junction bases outside gene matches: 9. TCRbeta CDR3 regions were amplified from genomic DNA using the immunoSEQ Assay, a bias-controlled multiplex PCR. Concerning the study's data processing: Nucleated cell counts per sample were estimated from amplification of reference gene primers within the assay. To quantify the absolute abundance of each unique TCRbeta CDR3 rearrangement, sequence reads were collapsed and filtered. Productive Simpson clonality was computed per sample as the square root of Simpson's diversity index over productive rearrangements. The source is immuneACCESS, and TCRdb retained only in-frame sequences with V and J called. Part of the clones is not carried over; for the studies checked, unresolved V genes explain less than half of this, and the remainder is unexplained. That table supplies the V and J calls and clone size; D and trimming were determined from the DNA. The sample table lists over 200,000 clones, nearly 90% of them with a count of one. The biggest ten clones account for about 0.7% of the sample.

The clonotype was recovered from a human donor in a cohort sampled during active COVID-19. The material sequenced was peripheral blood. The chain links TRBV28 with TRBJ2-5; the junction holds 9 bases that match TRBD2. The sequenced DNA is TGTGCCAGCAGCCATCTAGCGGGAAGGCCAGAGACCCAGTACTTC. Its coded protein is CASSHLAGRPETQYF.